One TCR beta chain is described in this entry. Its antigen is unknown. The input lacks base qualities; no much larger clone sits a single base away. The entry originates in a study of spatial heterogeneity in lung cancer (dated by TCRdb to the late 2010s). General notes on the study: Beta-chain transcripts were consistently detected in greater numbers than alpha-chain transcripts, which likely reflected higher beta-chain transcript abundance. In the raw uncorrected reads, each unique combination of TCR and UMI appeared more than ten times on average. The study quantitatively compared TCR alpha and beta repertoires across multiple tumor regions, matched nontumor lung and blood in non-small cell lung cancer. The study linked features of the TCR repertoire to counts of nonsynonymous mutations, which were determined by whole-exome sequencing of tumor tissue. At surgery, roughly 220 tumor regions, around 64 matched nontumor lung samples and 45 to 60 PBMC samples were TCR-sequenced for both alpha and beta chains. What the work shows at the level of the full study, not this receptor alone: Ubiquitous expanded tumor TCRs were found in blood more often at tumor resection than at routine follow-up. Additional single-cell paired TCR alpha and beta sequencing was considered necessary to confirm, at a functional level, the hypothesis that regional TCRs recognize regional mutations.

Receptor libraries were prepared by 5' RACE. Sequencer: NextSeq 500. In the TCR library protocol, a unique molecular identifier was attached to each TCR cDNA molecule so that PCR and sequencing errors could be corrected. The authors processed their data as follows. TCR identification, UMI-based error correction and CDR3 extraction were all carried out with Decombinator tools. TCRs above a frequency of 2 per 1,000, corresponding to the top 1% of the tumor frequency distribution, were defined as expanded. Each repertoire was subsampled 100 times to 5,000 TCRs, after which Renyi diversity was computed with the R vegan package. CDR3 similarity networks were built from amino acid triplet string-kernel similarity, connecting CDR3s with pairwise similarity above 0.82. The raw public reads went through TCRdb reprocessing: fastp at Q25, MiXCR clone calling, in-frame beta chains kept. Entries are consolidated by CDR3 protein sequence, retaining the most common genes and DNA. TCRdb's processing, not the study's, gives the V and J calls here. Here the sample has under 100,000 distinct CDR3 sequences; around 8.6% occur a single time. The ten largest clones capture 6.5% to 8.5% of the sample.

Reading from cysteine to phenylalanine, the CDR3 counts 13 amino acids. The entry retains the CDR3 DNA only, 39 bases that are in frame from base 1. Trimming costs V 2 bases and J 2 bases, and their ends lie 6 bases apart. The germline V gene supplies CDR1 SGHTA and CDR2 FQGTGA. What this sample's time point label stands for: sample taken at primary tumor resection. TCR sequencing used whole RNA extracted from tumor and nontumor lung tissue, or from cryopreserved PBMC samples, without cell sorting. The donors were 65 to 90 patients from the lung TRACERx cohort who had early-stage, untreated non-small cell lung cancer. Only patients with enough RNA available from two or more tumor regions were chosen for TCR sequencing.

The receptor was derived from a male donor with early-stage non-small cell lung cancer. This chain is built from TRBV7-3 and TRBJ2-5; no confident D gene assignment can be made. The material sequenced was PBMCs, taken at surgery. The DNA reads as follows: TGTGCCAGCAGCTTAGAGCCTCAAGAGACCCAGTACTTC. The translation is CASSLEPQETQYF.